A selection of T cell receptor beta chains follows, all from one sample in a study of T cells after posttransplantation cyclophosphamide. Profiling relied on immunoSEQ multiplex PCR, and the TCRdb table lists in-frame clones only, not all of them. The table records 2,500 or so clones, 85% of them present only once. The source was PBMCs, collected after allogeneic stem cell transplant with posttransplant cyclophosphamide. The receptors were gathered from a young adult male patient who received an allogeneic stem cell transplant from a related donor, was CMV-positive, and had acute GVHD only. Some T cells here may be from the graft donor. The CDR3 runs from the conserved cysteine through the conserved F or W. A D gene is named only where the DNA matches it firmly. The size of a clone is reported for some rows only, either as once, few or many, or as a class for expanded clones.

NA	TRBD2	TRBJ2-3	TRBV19	CASQGTSGGAGAQYF	TGTGCCAGTCAAGGGACTAGCGGGGGGGCCGGGGCGCAGTATTTT
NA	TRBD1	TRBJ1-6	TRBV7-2	CASSGGQGQYSPLHF	TGTGCCAGCAGCGGAGGACAGGGACAGTACTCACCCCTCCACTTT
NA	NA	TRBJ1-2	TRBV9	CASSATATGYTF	TGTGCCAGCAGCGCGACAGCGACCGGCTACACCTTC
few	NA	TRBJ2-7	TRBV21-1	CASSQKRDSQGYEQYF	TGTGCCAGCAGCCAAAAGCGGGACTCGCAAGGCTACGAGCAGTACTTC
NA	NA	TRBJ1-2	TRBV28	CASSLGRRDYYGYTF	TGTGCCAGCAGTTTAGGCCGACGGGACTACTATGGCTACACCTTC
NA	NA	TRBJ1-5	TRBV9	CASSAEDGPQHF	TGTGCCAGCAGCGCCGAGGATGGGCCCCAGCATTTT
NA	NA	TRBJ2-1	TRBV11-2	CASSLEGAEQFF	TGTGCCAGCAGCTTGGAGGGGGCTGAGCAGTTCTTC
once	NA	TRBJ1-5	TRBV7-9	CASSSIQEEGQPQHF	TGTGCCAGCAGCTCCATACAGGAGGAGGGTCAGCCCCAGCATTTT
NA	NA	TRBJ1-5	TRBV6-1	CASSAQVQPQHF	TGTGCCAGCAGTGCGCAGGTCCAGCCCCAGCATTTT
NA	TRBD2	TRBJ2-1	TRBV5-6	CASSLATSGGTEQFF	TGTGCCAGCAGCTTGGCGACTAGCGGGGGTACTGAGCAGTTCTTC
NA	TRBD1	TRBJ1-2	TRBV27	CASSLSERGAGGGYTF	TGTGCCAGCAGTTTATCAGAGCGTGGAGCAGGGGGCGGCTACACCTTC
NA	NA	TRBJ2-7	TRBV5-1	CASSPDRPPYEQYF	TGCGCCAGCAGCCCGGACAGACCACCCTACGAGCAGTACTTC
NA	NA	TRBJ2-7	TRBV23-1	CASSHRDSYEQYF	TGCGCCAGCAGCCACAGGGATTCCTACGAGCAGTACTTC
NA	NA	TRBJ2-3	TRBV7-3	CASSLTAASTDTQYF	TGTGCCAGCAGCTTAACAGCGGCTAGCACAGATACGCAGTATTTT
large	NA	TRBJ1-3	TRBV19	CASDGGFRNTIYF	TGTGCCAGCGACGGAGGTTTTAGAAACACCATATATTTT
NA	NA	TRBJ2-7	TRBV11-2	CASSPWQGPSYEQYF	TGTGCCAGCAGCCCCTGGCAGGGTCCTTCCTACGAGCAGTACTTC
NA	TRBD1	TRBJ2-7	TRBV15	CATSRGQGTSEQYF	TGTGCCACCAGCAGAGGACAGGGGACCTCCGAGCAGTACTTC
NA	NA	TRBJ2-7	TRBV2	CASTPLAETYEQYF	TGTGCCAGCACCCCGTTGGCGGAAACCTACGAGCAGTACTTC
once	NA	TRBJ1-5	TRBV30	CAWSGGRDQPQHF	TGTGCCTGGAGTGGGGGGCGGGATCAGCCCCAGCATTTT
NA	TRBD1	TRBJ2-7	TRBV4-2	CASSNTGGSSYEQYF	TGTGCCAGCAGCAATACAGGGGGTAGCTCCTACGAGCAGTACTTC
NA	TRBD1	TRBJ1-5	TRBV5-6	CASSSGTVPNQPQHF	TGTGCCAGCAGCTCGGGGACAGTCCCTAATCAGCCCCAGCATTTT
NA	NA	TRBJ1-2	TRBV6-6	CASSYSTAYGYTF	TGTGCCAGCAGTTACTCGACAGCATATGGCTACACCTTC
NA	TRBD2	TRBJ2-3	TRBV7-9	CASSLSSGGTQYF	TGTGCCAGCAGCTTAAGCAGCGGGGGTACGCAGTATTTT
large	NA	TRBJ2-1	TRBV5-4	CASSQEGGRDNEQFF	TGTGCCAGCAGCCAGGAGGGGGGGCGGGACAATGAGCAGTTCTTC
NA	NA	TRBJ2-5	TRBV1	CTSSQPPLSRTSGGVFEETQYF	TGCACCAGCAGCCAACCCCCTCTGAGTAGGACTAGCGGGGGGGTGTTCGAGGAGACCCAGTACTTC
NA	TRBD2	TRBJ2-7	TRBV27	CASSKNSGGAYEQYF	TGTGCCAGCAGCAAAAATAGCGGGGGGGCATACGAGCAGTACTTC
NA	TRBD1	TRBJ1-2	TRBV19	CASSKQGDPGYGYTF	TGTGCCAGTAGTAAACAGGGGGACCCGGGCTATGGCTACACCTTC
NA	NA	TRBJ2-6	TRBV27	CASSSRGPGANVLTF	TGTGCCAGCAGTTCTAGGGGTCCTGGGGCCAACGTCCTGACTTTC
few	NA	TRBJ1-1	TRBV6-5	CASSPTSGGTEAFF	TGTGCCAGCAGTCCAACCTCGGGAGGCACTGAAGCTTTCTTT
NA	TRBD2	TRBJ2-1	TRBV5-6	CASSLSHLAGANNEQFF	TGTGCCAGCAGCTTGTCCCACCTAGCGGGGGCCAACAATGAGCAGTTCTTC
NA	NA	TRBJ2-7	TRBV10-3	CAISVGLYEQYF	TGTGCCATCAGTGTCGGACTCTACGAGCAGTACTTC
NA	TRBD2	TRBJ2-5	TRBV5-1	CASSPGTSGGAETQYF	TGCGCCAGCAGCCCAGGGACTAGCGGGGGGGCAGAGACCCAGTACTTC
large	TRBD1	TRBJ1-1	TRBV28	CASSPFDRGPDTEAFF	TGTGCCAGCAGTCCCTTCGACAGGGGGCCAGACACTGAAGCTTTCTTT
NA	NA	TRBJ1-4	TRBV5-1	CASSWGDYNEKLFF	TGCGCCAGCAGCTGGGGGGATTATAATGAAAAACTGTTTTTT
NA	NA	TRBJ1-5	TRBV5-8	CASSLGQPNQPQHF	TGTGCCAGCAGCTTGGGACAGCCAAATCAGCCCCAGCATTTT
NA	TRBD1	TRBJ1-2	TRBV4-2	CASSQKTGFYGYTF	TGTGCCAGCAGCCAAAAGACAGGGTTCTATGGCTACACCTTC
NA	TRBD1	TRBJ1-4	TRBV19	CASSKTGNEKLFF	TGTGCCAGTAGTAAGACAGGGAATGAAAAACTGTTTTTT
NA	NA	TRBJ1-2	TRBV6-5	CASRSTDPGYTF	TGTGCCAGCAGGTCGACAGATCCTGGCTACACCTTC
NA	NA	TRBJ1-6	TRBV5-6	CASSLEVGGMNSPLHF	TGTGCCAGCAGCTTGGAGGTAGGCGGGATGAATTCACCCCTCCACTTT
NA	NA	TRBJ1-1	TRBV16	CASSLTLTPVNTEAFF	TGTGCCAGCAGCCTCACTTTGACACCGGTGAACACTGAAGCTTTCTTT
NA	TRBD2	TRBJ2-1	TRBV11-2	CASSLVPSGSYNEQFF	TGTGCCAGCAGCTTAGTCCCTAGCGGGAGCTACAATGAGCAGTTCTTC
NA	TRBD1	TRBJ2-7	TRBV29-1	CSVERTGSSYEQYF	TGCAGCGTTGAAAGGACAGGGAGCTCCTACGAGCAGTACTTC
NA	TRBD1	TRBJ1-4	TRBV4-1	CASSPRDRTNEKLFF	TGCGCCAGCAGCCCTCGGGACAGAACTAATGAAAAACTGTTTTTT
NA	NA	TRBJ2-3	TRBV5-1	CASTRRSGSTDTQYF	TGCGCCAGCACTCGGCGTAGCGGTAGCACAGATACGCAGTATTTT
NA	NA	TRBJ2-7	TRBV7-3	CASSLSPGFEQYF	TGTGCCAGCAGCTTAAGTCCGGGGTTCGAGCAGTACTTC
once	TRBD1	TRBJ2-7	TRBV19	CASSIAPGQGAYEQYF	TGTGCCAGTAGTATAGCCCCCGGACAGGGGGCCTACGAGCAGTACTTC
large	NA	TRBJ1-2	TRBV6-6	CASSYKAAGCTF	TGTGCCAGCAGTTACAAGGCAGCCGGGTGCACCTTC
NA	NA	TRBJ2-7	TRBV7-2	CASSFGGLGYEQYF	TGTGCCAGCAGCTTCGGAGGGCTCGGCTACGAGCAGTACTTC